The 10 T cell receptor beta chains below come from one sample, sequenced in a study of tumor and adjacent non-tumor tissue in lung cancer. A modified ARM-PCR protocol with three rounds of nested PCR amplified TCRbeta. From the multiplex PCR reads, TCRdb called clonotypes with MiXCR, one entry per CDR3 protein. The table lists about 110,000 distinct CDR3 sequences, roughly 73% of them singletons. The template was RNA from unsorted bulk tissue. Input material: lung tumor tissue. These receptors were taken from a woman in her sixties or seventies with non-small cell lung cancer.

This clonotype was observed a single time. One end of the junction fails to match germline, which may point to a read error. The CDR3 nucleotides are TGTGGCAGCAACCATCGAAGAAGCGGGACCGGGGAGCTGTTTTTT. Encoded protein: CGSNHRRSGTGELFF. The chain employs TRBV6-2 or TRBV6-3 and TRBJ2-2; maybe TRBD2 (6 bases). Germline lookup yields CDR1 MNHEY and CDR2 SVGEGT. The CDR3 is 15 residues long.

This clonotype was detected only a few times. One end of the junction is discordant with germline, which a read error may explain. The CDR3: CASSVGGGGRNTEASF. Here the CDR3 DNA reads TGTGCCAGCAGTGTAGGAGGGGGGGGTCGGAACACTGAAGCTTCCTTT. The gene calls are TRBV6-1 and TRBJ1-1; the D gene is possibly TRBD1 (6 bases). In germline, CDR1 is MNHNS, CDR2 SASEGT. The CDR3 sequence is 16 residues long.

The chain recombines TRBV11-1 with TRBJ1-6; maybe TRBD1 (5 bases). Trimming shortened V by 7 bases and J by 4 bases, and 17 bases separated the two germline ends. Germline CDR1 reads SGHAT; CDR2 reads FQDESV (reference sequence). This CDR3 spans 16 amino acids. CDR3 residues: CASNYDRQSYNSPLHF. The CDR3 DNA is TGTGCCAGCAACTACGACCGACAGTCTTATAATTCACCCCTCCACTTT.

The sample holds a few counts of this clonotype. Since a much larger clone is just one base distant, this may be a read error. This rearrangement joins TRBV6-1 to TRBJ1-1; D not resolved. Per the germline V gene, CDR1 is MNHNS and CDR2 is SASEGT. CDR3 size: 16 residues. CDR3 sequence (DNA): TGTACCAGCAGTGAAATAGAGGCGCATACGAACACTGAAGCTTTCTTT. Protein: CTSSEIEAHTNTEAFF.

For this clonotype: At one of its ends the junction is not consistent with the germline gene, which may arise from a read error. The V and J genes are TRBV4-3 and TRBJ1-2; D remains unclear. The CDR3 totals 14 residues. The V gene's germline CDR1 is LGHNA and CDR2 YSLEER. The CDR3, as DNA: TGCGCTAGCAGCCAAGACGGGAGTTGGGATGGCTACACCTTC. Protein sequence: CASSQDGSWDGYTF.

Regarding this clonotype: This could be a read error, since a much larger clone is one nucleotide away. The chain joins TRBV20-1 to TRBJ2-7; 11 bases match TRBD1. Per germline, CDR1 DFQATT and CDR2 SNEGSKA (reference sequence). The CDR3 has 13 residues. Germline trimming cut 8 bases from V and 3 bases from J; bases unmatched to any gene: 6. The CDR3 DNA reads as TGCAGTACCCTGGGGACAGGGGGCTACGAGCAGTACTTC. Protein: CSTLGTGGYEQYF.

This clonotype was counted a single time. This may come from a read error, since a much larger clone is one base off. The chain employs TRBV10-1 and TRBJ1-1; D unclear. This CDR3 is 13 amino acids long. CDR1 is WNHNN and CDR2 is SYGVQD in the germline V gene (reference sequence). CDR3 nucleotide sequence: TGCACCAGCAGCCAGACTAGCGGCACTGAAGCTTTCTTT. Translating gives CTSSQTSGTEAFF.

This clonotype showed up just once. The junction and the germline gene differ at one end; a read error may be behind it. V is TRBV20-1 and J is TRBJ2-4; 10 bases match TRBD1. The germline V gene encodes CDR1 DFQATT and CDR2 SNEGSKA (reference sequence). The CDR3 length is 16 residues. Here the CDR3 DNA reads TGCAGTTCTAGAGGACAGGGGGAAGGGGCCAAAATCATTCAGTACTTC. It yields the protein CSSRGQGEGAKIIQYF.

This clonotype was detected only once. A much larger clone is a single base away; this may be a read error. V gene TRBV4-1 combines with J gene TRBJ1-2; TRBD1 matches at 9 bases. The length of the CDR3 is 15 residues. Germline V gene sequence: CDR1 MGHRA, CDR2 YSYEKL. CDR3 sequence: CANSQVSTGGGGYTF. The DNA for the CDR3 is TGCGCCAACAGCCAAGTATCGACAGGGGGAGGTGGCTACACCTTC.

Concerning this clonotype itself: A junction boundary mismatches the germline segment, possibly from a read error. The CDR3 DNA reads as TGTGCCAGCAGCTTAGAAGCGGGAGGGCCCACTAACTACAATGAGCAGTTTTTC. This codes for CASSLEAGGPTNYNEQFF. This chain connects TRBV13 to TRBJ2-1, with 10 bases lining up with TRBD2. This CDR3 is 18 amino acids long. Germline values: CDR1 PRHDT, CDR2 FYEKMQ (reference sequence).